This T cell receptor beta chain came from a study of early T cells in non-severe SARS-CoV-2 infection. Looking at the study overall: Alpha and beta chains were unpaired, from unsorted whole-blood bulk RNA.

Separate cDNA molecules each had unique molecular identifiers attached to them. TCRdb analysed the 5' RACE reads with MiXCR anew, one entry per CDR3 protein. The sample includes 40,000 to 60,000 distinct CDR3 sequences, roughly 6% seen only once; the top ten take around 2.8%. CDR3 length: 13 amino acids. The germline V gene encodes CDR1 ENHRY and CDR2 SYGVKD. J lost 4 bases, V lost 4 bases, and 1 base had no gene match. Overall study results and limits: The matching step, a VDJdb search, favored anti-spike CD8 responses and missed private and CD4 specificities.

This clonotype has a count of ten or more. What it recognizes is unknown. Sequencing used whole blood, obtained at baseline. The sequence was obtained from an adult who was a healthcare worker with PCR-confirmed SARS-CoV-2 infection or an uninfected control (not recorded which). The rearrangement joins TRBV10-3 to TRBJ2-7; 10 positions match TRBD1. CDR3 nucleotide sequence: TGTGCCATCAGTGGGGGACAGGGGTACGAGCAGTACTTC. As protein: CAISGGQGYEQYF.